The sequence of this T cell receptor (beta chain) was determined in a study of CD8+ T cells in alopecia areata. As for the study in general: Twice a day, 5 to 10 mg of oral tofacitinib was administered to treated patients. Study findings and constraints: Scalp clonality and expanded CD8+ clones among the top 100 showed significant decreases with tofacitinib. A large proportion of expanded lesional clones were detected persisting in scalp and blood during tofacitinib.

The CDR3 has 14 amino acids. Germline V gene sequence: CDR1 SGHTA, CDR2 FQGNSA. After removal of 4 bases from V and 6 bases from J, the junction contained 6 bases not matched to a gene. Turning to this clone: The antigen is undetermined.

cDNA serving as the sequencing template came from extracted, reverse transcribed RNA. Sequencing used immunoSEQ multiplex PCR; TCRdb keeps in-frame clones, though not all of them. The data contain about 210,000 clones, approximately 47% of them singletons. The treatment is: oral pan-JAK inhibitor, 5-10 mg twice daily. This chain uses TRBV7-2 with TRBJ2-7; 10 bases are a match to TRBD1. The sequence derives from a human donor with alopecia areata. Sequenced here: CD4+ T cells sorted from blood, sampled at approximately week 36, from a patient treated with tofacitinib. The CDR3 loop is CASSSEDRGGEQYF. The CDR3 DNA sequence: TGTGCCAGCAGCTCAGAGGACAGGGGGGGCGAGCAGTACTTC.